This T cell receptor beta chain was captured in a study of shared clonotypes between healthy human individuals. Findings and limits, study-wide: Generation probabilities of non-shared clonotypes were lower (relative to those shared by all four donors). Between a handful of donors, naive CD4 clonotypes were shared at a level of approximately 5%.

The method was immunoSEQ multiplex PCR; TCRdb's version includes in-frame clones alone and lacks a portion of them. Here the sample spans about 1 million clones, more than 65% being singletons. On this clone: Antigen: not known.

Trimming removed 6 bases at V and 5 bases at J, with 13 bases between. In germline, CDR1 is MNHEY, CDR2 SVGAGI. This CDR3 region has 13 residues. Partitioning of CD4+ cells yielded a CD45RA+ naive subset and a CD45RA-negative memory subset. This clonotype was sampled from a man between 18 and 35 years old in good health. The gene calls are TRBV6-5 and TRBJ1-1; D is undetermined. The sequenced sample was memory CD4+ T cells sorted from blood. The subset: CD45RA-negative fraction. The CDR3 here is CASSPKIRTEAFF. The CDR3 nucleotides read TGTGCCAGCAGCCCAAAGATCAGGACTGAAGCTTTCTTT.